This T cell receptor beta chain emerged from a study of cytomegalovirus exposure and HLA in healthy donors. V gave up 5 bases and J gave up 1 base; unmatched junction bases: 5. CDR1 MNHEY and CDR2 SMNVEV come from the germline V gene (reference sequence). This CDR3 has 15 amino acids. PCR involved 60 Vbeta and 13 Jbeta primers. Assay used: immunoSEQ multiplex PCR; TCRdb lists only in-frame clones, some missing. The sample carries around 150,000 clones, roughly 80% recorded once. The TCR originated in a young man in good health and CMV-seronegative. Sequencing input: PBMCs. J is TRBJ2-7 and V is TRBV27, with 10 bases fitting TRBD2. In nucleotides, the CDR3 is TGTGCCAGCAGTCTGTCTAGCGGGGGTTCCTACGAGCAGTACTTC. Translating it yields CASSLSSGGSYEQYF.